The source of this TCR beta chain is a study of resident and recirculating memory T cells in vitiligo. On the study more broadly: Samples were epidermis from two lesional and two nonlesional sites, plus PBMCs.

Profiling relied on immunoSEQ multiplex PCR, and the TCRdb table lists in-frame clones only, not all of them. This sample has 75,000 to 85,000 clones, with 92% found just once. V lost 11 bases to trimming and J lost 2 bases, with 14 bases between them. The CDR3 contains 13 residues. The V gene's germline CDR1 is MDHEN and CDR2 SYDVKM. The sequence was collected from a male donor with vitiligo. Sequencing input: blood. This chain connects TRBV28 to TRBJ2-3; tentatively, D is TRBD1 (6 bases). CDR3 sequence (DNA): TGTGCCGGATCTACAGGGTTCACAGATACGCAGTATTTT. It specifies CAGSTGFTDTQYF.